One sample yielded the 26 T cell receptor beta chains listed below, sequenced in a study of cytomegalovirus exposure and HLA in healthy donors (dated by TCRdb to about 2017). The library came from the immunoSEQ multiplex PCR assay. Imported from immuneACCESS, the table was reduced by TCRdb to in-frame sequences with V and J called. These copies leave out some clones; in studies compared against another copy, an unresolved V gene accounts for under half, and the cause of the remainder is not known. The sample includes 150,000 to 200,000 clones, with around 85% observed a single time. About 15% of the sample rests with the top ten. Sequenced: PBMCs. These receptors were obtained from a young man in good health and CMV-seropositive.

CDR3 coding DNA: TGTGCCAGCAGCCGGGACAGAGGAATCACAGATACGCAGTATTTT. Its protein is CASSRDRGITDTQYF. The chain uses TRBV27 and TRBJ2-3; 7 bases line up with TRBD1. The V and J ends lost 6 bases and 2 bases, in that order; junction bases with no gene match: 8. The CDR3 has 15 amino acids. In germline, CDR1 is MNHEY, CDR2 SMNVEV (reference sequence).

CDR3 sequence (DNA): TGTGCCAGCAGTGACACAGGGAATGGCTACACCTTC. Amino acids: CASSDTGNGYTF. This chain uses TRBV28 with TRBJ1-2, with D perhaps TRBD1 (6 bases). Germline loops: CDR1 MDHEN, CDR2 SYDVKM. Trimming cost V 5 bases and J 6 bases, with 10 bases left between them. This CDR3 comprises 12 residues.

The chain links TRBV4-2 to TRBJ1-1; D is possibly TRBD1 (5 bases). This CDR3 comprises 16 residues. Germline CDR1 is LGHNA and CDR2 is YNFKEQ. V lost 0 bases to trimming and J lost 4 bases, with 15 bases between them. This chain's CDR3 is CASSQDSFGGVTEAFF. The DNA of the CDR3 is TGTGCCAGCAGCCAAGATTCCTTTGGGGGGGTCACTGAAGCTTTCTTT.

This clone was picked up many times. V and J are TRBV5-1 and TRBJ2-7; 8 nucleotides match TRBD1. V gave up 2 bases and J gave up 6 bases; unmatched junction bases: 7. In germline, CDR1 is SGHRS, CDR2 YFSETQ. This CDR3 comprises 14 residues. CDR3 region: CASSFGQGPGEQYF. CDR3 DNA: TGCGCCAGCAGCTTCGGACAGGGCCCCGGCGAGCAGTACTTC.

V usage is TRBV23-1 and J usage is TRBJ1-4; D is unresolved. TRBV23-1 is an ORF for which the function is uncertain. The V end was cut by 1 base, the J end by 5 bases, with 14 bases between. CDR3 size: 16 residues. The CDR3 loop reads CASSQFRAEWNEKLFF. The CDR3, as DNA: TGCGCCAGCAGTCAATTTCGAGCGGAGTGGAATGAAAAACTGTTTTTT.

This clone has only a few counts. The gene calls are TRBV2 and TRBJ1-2; D call uncertain. The CDR3 sequence is 11 residues long. The germline V gene encodes CDR1 SNHLY and CDR2 FYNNEI. Trimming pared 5 bases from V and 1 base from J, leaving 2 bases between. The CDR3 loop is CASSRNYGYTF. CDR3 DNA: TGTGCCAGCAGTCGTAACTATGGCTACACCTTC.

The chain is built from TRBV13 and TRBJ1-1, with D hard to call. CDR3 length equals 11 residues. Trimming pared 7 bases from V and 11 bases from J, leaving 14 bases between. Germline V gene sequence: CDR1 PRHDT, CDR2 FYEKMQ (reference sequence). CDR3 sequence reads: CASTIGGVAFF. The CDR3 nucleotides are TGTGCCAGCACTATCGGCGGTGTGGCTTTCTTT.

The V call is TRBV5-4, the J call TRBJ2-7, with 8 positions matching TRBD2. Germline CDR1 is SGHNT and CDR2 is YYREEE (reference sequence). The CDR3 covers 13 residues. The trim removed 4 bases at V and 7 bases at J, leaving 7 bases unmatched. CDR3 sequence: CASSRPPGGEQYF. The DNA for the CDR3 is TGTGCCAGCAGCCGCCCCCCGGGGGGGGAGCAGTACTTC.

CDR3 nucleotides: TGTGCCAGCAGATACGGGACAGATACGCAGTATTTT. Translation gives CASRYGTDTQYF. The chain links TRBV7-2 to TRBJ2-3; D unresolved. Germline V gene lookup returns CDR1 SGHTA and CDR2 FQGNSA. Deletions cut 6 bases from V and 3 bases from J, with 7 bases between. The CDR3 is 12 amino acids.

V gene TRBV4-1 combines with J gene TRBJ2-7, with D possibly being TRBD1 (6 bases). Germline V CDR1 and CDR2: MGHRA, YSYEKL. This CDR3 is 14 amino acids long. V lost 2 bases to trimming and J lost 3 bases, with 11 bases between them. CDR3 coding DNA: TGCGCCAGCAGCCAAATACAGGGAGACTACGAGCAGTACTTC. Protein: CASSQIQGDYEQYF.

The chain carries TRBV4-1 and TRBJ2-7; tentative D call: TRBD1 (5 bases). V was trimmed by 1 base and J by 3 bases, leaving 13 bases between them. Looked up from germline, CDR1 is MGHRA and CDR2 is YSYEKL. CDR3 length: 15 residues. CDR3 DNA sequence: TGCGCCAGCAGCCAAGCGAAGGGGCTCCGCTACGAGCAGTACTTC. Protein sequence: CASSQAKGLRYEQYF.

The V call is TRBV27, the J call TRBJ2-7; a weak D match, TRBD1 (5 bases). The CDR3 is 14 amino acids. V was trimmed by 3 bases and J by 0 bases, leaving 9 bases between them. Germline CDR1 MNHEY, CDR2 SMNVEV (reference sequence). In DNA form, the CDR3 reads TGTGCCAGCAGTTTTCAGGGCCGCTCCTACGAGCAGTACTTC. Its translation is CASSFQGRSYEQYF.

The chain recombines TRBV5-6 with TRBJ1-5; weak D call: TRBD1 (5 bases). This CDR3 has 15 residues. CDR1 is SGHDT, CDR2 YYEEEE, per germline. Trimming took off 3 bases at V and 2 bases at J, with 12 bases between the two ends. In nucleotides, the CDR3 is TGTGCCAGCAGCTGGGGGGGGTCGGGCAATCAGCCCCAGCATTTT. Translation: CASSWGGSGNQPQHF.

The rearrangement joins TRBV15 to TRBJ1-1; TRBD1 might be the D (5 bases). Trimming cost V 0 bases and J 2 bases, with 10 bases left between them. The CDR3 length is 15 residues. The germline V gene encodes CDR1 LNHNV and CDR2 YYDKDF (reference sequence). The CDR3 DNA reads as TGTGCCACCAGCAGAGATCGGGGGTTTAACACTGAAGCTTTCTTT. Protein sequence: CATSRDRGFNTEAFF.

The chain uses TRBV5-1 and TRBJ2-1; 11 bases fit TRBD2. V was pared by 0 bases and J by 2 bases, with 1 base of the junction left unmatched. From germline, CDR1 is SGHRS and CDR2 YFSETQ. This CDR3 is built from 16 residues. CDR3 sequence: CASSLGLAGPYNEQFF. The CDR3 nucleotides read TGCGCCAGCAGCTTGGGACTAGCGGGGCCCTACAATGAGCAGTTCTTC.

This clone was detected a few times. This rearrangement joins TRBV2 to TRBJ2-2; D is perhaps TRBD1 (5 bases). With 7 bases removed from V and 6 bases from J, the gap between germline ends came to 15 bases. The CDR3 totals 14 residues. Germline CDR1 and CDR2: SNHLY and FYNNEI. The CDR3 reads CASTVVPGSGELFF. As DNA, the CDR3 is TGTGCCAGCACTGTTGTTCCAGGGTCCGGGGAGCTGTTTTTT.

V and J are TRBV6-6 and TRBJ1-2; D remains unclear. The germline V and J ends were trimmed by 7 bases and 4 bases, with 13 bases remaining between them. Germline assignment: CDR1 MNHNY and CDR2 SVGAGI (reference sequence). This CDR3 spans 13 amino acids. CDR3 protein: CASIKEGFYGYTF. In nucleotides, the CDR3 is TGTGCCAGCATCAAGGAGGGATTCTATGGCTACACCTTC.

The chain employs TRBV28 and TRBJ1-4, with D maybe TRBD1 (6 bases). Germline lookup yields CDR1 MDHEN and CDR2 SYDVKM. There are 14 residues in the CDR3. The ends were cut back, 4 bases at V and 5 bases at J, with 11 bases in the middle. The CDR3 DNA reads TGTGCCAGCAGTTCCGGGACACAGAATGAAAAACTGTTTTTT. This encodes CASSSGTQNEKLFF.

The V and J genes are TRBV28 and TRBJ2-7, with 10 bases fitting TRBD1. Germline V gene data show CDR1 as MDHEN and CDR2 as SYDVKM. The CDR3 has 18 residues. The J segment lost 2 bases and the V segment lost 4 bases, leaving 14 bases of the junction unmatched. The CDR3 coding sequence is TGTGCCAGCAGTTCATCCGGGACAGGGGATCCCCCAACCTACGAGCAGTACTTC. It is translated as CASSSSGTGDPPTYEQYF.

This chain connects TRBV6-5 to TRBJ2-3; TRBD2 matches at 7 bases. Germline V gene data show CDR1 as MNHEY and CDR2 as SVGAGI. V lost 8 bases to trimming and J lost 0 bases; unmatched junction nucleotides: 5. This CDR3 spans 14 amino acids. Here the CDR3 DNA reads TGTGCCAGCGCTAGCGGACTGAGCACAGATACGCAGTATTTT. Its protein product is CASASGLSTDTQYF.

This clone was detected only once. The chain is built from TRBV7-9 and TRBJ1-2; TRBD1 matches 7 bases. The trim removed 5 bases at V and 8 bases at J, leaving 8 bases unmatched. Germline CDR1 reads SEHNR; CDR2 reads FQNEAQ (reference sequence). The CDR3 spans 13 residues. CDR3 in amino acids: CASSIQGKGGYTF. The CDR3 DNA reads TGTGCCAGCAGCATACAGGGGAAAGGGGGCTACACCTTC.

J is TRBJ2-7 and V is TRBV4-1; 9 nucleotides agree with TRBD2. The V and J ends lost 7 bases and 3 bases, in that order; junction bases with no gene match: 10. This CDR3 is built from 15 residues. Germline-derived CDR1 and CDR2 are MGHRA and YSYEKL. The CDR3 here is CASKGTSQDLYEQYF. The CDR3 nucleotides read TGCGCCAGCAAGGGGACTAGCCAAGATCTCTACGAGCAGTACTTC.

The chain links TRBV30 to TRBJ2-3; possibly TRBD2 for D (7 bases). V gave up 3 bases and J gave up 5 bases, with 21 bases separating them. The CDR3 runs 16 residues. Per germline, CDR1 GTSNPN and CDR2 SVGIG (reference sequence). The CDR3, as DNA: TGTGCCTGGAGCACCCGGGGGGCAGGGAGGGGAGATACGCAGTATTTT. It encodes CAWSTRGAGRGDTQYF.

This chain uses TRBV10-3 with TRBJ2-5; 9 bases line up with TRBD1. V was clipped by 5 bases and J by 5 bases; unmatched bases: 6. This CDR3 has 14 residues. CDR1 and CDR2 (germline): ENHRY, SYGVKD. The CDR3 DNA reads TGTGCCATCAGTACCGGGACAGGGTTGGAGACCCAGTACTTC. Residues: CAISTGTGLETQYF.

The rearrangement links TRBV7-2 to TRBJ2-7; weak D call: TRBD2 (5 bases). The CDR3 length is 13 residues. V was pared by 1 base and J by 3 bases, with 7 bases between. CDR1 and CDR2 (germline): SGHTA, FQGNSA. Here the CDR3 reads CASSLERDYEQYF. CDR3 in DNA: TGTGCCAGCAGCTTAGAACGGGACTACGAGCAGTACTTC.

Concerning this clone itself: Sequence at one end of the junction differs from germline and may be a read error. The chain carries TRBV11-1 and TRBJ2-5; D might be TRBD2 (7 bases). CDR3 length: 15 residues. CDR1 and CDR2 from the germline V gene are SGHAT and FQDESV (reference sequence). For the CDR3, the DNA is TGTGCCAGCACCTTAGGGGGGGGGATCCGAGAGACCCAGTACTTC. Its protein product is CASTLGGGIRETQYF.